This T cell receptor beta chain was captured in a study of blood T cell repertoires in COVID-19. Study-wide context: Sites across the United States, Italy and Spain contributed samples from acute and convalescent COVID-19. The analysed material was cDNA or gDNA that came from T cells, B-cell-depleted T cells, or PBMCs.

CDR1 is GTSNPN and CDR2 is SVGIG in the germline V gene (reference sequence). The V and J ends lost 1 base and 0 bases respectively, with 10 bases between them. The CDR3 is 14 amino acids. Per the authors' pipeline: Counts of nucleated cells, estimated from reference gene primer amplification, were obtained. Clones were read by immunoSEQ multiplex PCR, and TCRdb kept only the in-frame ones, dropping some. The DNA was the basis for D and trimming; V, J and clone size are from that table. The sample yields 70,000 to 90,000 clones, around four fifths seen once. The chain combines TRBV30 with TRBJ2-7; the D gene is possibly TRBD2 (7 bases). This sequence originates from a woman older than 75 with acute or convalescent COVID-19. Input material: peripheral blood. The CDR3 DNA reads as TGTGCCTGGAGTGAGGGGGGGAGCTCCTACGAGCAGTACTTC. The encoded protein is CAWSEGGSSYEQYF. Variable domain in full (rest from reference TRBV30 and TRBJ2-7): SQTIHQWPATLVQPVGSPLSLECTVEGTSNPNLYWYRQAAGRGLQLLFYSVGIGQISSEVPQNLSASRPQDRQFILSSKKLLLSDSGFYLCAWSEGGSSYEQYFGPGTRLTVT.